The 30 T cell receptor beta chains presented below share a single source sample, sequenced in a study of T-cell memory formation after mild COVID-19. Each CDR3 protein gets one entry after TCRdb re-called the 5' RACE reads with MiXCR. The sample yields 300,000 to 350,000 distinct CDR3 sequences, more than 13% seen once. The sequencing input was PBMCs or a T cell subset sorted from them (not recorded which). These receptors originate from a man between 18 and 35 years old who had mild COVID-19 (a few samples of this study predate the infection). Cell type and time point are not known.

This chain links TRBV6-2 or TRBV6-3 with TRBJ2-1; D is ambiguous. CDR1 and CDR2 (germline): MNHEY, SVGEGT. The V end was cut by 5 bases, the J end by 1 base, with 12 bases between. This CDR3 contains 15 residues. The CDR3 nucleotides read TGTGCCAGCAGTCGCCCCGCCGGGTCCTACAATGAGCAGTTCTTC. Its protein is CASSRPAGSYNEQFF.

The chain combines TRBV7-2 with TRBJ2-3; 8 positions match TRBD2. J lost 6 bases, V lost 1 base, and 9 bases had no gene match. The CDR3 is 16 residues long. The germline V gene encodes CDR1 SGHTA and CDR2 FQGNSA. Here the CDR3 reads CASSLVGGGTADTQYF. The CDR3 DNA is TGTGCCAGCAGCTTAGTGGGCGGGGGGACGGCGGATACGCAGTATTTT.

This clonotype appeared a few times. The rearrangement links TRBV3-1 to TRBJ1-4, with TRBD2 as a possible D gene (5 bases). The J call may be in error: the DNA end matches TRBJ2-2 better. The CDR3 covers 15 residues. The germline V gene encodes CDR1 LGHDT and CDR2 YNNKEL (reference sequence). The CDR3 loop is CASSQVRGMAGELFF. CDR3 sequence (DNA): TGTGCCAGCAGCCAAGTCCGAGGGATGGCGGGGGAGCTGTTTTTT.

The chain recombines TRBV6-1 with TRBJ1-5; D call uncertain. The CDR3 runs to 15 residues. V dropped 2 bases and J dropped 6 bases, with 14 bases sitting between them. The germline V gene has CDR1 MNHNS and CDR2 SASEGT. The CDR3 coding sequence is TGTGCCAGCAGTGAAATGGTCGGGAGGAGTCAGCCCCAGCATTTT. Protein sequence: CASSEMVGRSQPQHF.

This clonotype was picked up many times. This chain connects TRBV12-3 or TRBV12-4 to TRBJ2-5; D gene uncertain. The CDR3 runs to 11 residues. V shed 3 bases and J shed 4 bases, with 3 bases lying between them. CDR3 in DNA: TGTGCCAGCAGTTTCTCAGAGACCCAGTACTTC. This encodes CASSFSETQYF.

The chain employs TRBV10-3 and TRBJ2-5; perhaps TRBD1 as D (6 bases). V was cut by 0 bases and J by 9 bases, with 17 bases left in between. CDR1 ENHRY and CDR2 SYGVKD come from the germline V gene. The CDR3 runs to 15 residues. The CDR3 sequence: CAISESSNDRSSQYF. The CDR3 nucleotides read TGTGCCATCAGTGAGTCGTCAAACGACAGGTCTTCCCAGTACTTC.

This clonotype was counted only a few times. The gene calls are TRBV12-3 or TRBV12-4 and TRBJ2-3; 9 bases are a match to TRBD2. This CDR3 comprises 15 residues. Germline trimming cut 5 bases from V and 2 bases from J; bases unmatched to any gene: 5. The CDR3, as DNA: TGTGCCAGCAGTCCAGCGGGGGGAACCACAGATACGCAGTATTTT. It codes for CASSPAGGTTDTQYF.

This clonotype was recorded at least ten times. The chain uses TRBV7-3 and TRBJ2-1; 8 nucleotides align to TRBD2. The V gene's germline CDR1 is SGHTA and CDR2 FQGTGA. V lost 1 base to trimming and J lost 5 bases; unmatched junction nucleotides: 1. The CDR3 totals 14 residues. Written as DNA, the CDR3 is TGTGCCAGCAGCTTAAGCGGGGGGAACAATGAGCAGTTCTTC. Translated, it gives CASSLSGGNNEQFF.

The table lists this clonotype with a few counts. The chain uses TRBV3-1 and TRBJ1-2, with TRBD1 matching over 10 bases. CDR3 length equals 16 residues. The junction had 8 bases not matched to a gene; V was cut back by 0 bases and J by 7 bases. Germline CDR1 and CDR2: LGHDT and YNNKEL (reference sequence). The CDR3 region is CASSQDGGTGVSGYTF. The CDR3 coding sequence is TGTGCCAGCAGCCAAGATGGTGGGACAGGGGTTAGTGGCTACACCTTC.

This clonotype was picked up a small number of times. The V call is TRBV11-2, the J call TRBJ1-2, with D tentatively TRBD1 (5 bases). V lost 1 base and J 8 bases, leaving 17 bases between the germline ends. The CDR3 runs to 15 residues. The germline gives CDR1 SGHAT, CDR2 FQNNGV. The CDR3 loop is CASSLVRGVGEGYTF. CDR3 bases: TGTGCCAGCAGCTTAGTAAGGGGCGTCGGGGAAGGCTACACCTTC.

There are many counts of this clonotype. The chain employs TRBV6-1 and TRBJ2-1, with D tentatively TRBD1 (6 bases). The V and J ends lost 5 bases and 5 bases respectively, with 16 bases between them. The germline CDR1 and CDR2 sequences are MNHNS and SASEGT. This CDR3 has 15 residues. This CDR3 reads CASSNSRGVDNEQFF. The DNA for the CDR3 is TGTGCCAGCAGTAATAGCAGGGGAGTGGACAATGAGCAGTTCTTC.

CDR3 DNA: TGTGCCAGCAGTTACTCGACCCCTAACGAGCAGTACTTC. It specifies CASSYSTPNEQYF. The chain links TRBV6-5 to TRBJ2-7; no firm D call. The ends were cut back, 0 bases at V and 5 bases at J, with 8 bases in the middle. Germline loops: CDR1 MNHEY, CDR2 SVGAGI. The CDR3 consists of 13 residues.

This clonotype was counted between two and nine times. The V and J genes are TRBV6-5 and TRBJ2-3; D remains ambiguous. Trimming cost V 5 bases and J 6 bases, with 12 bases left between them. The CDR3 spans 13 residues. Germline loops: CDR1 MNHEY, CDR2 SVGAGI. DNA of the CDR3: TGTGCCAGCAGTGAGACGCCGGCGGATACGCAGTATTTT. Translation gives CASSETPADTQYF.

This clonotype was counted ten times or more. The chain employs TRBV4-1 and TRBJ1-1, with D unclear. The length of the CDR3 is 16 residues. The V gene lost 0 bases and the J gene lost 4 bases, with 15 bases spanning the gap. The germline CDR1 and CDR2 sequences are MGHRA and YSYEKL. The DNA of the CDR3 is TGCGCCAGCAGCCAAGAGGGCCGGGGTGGGAGCACTGAAGCTTTCTTT. Residues: CASSQEGRGGSTEAFF.

CDR3 in amino acids: CSVDGVGYGYTF. CDR3 sequence (DNA): TGCAGCGTTGACGGGGTCGGCTATGGCTACACCTTC. V usage is TRBV29-1 and J usage is TRBJ1-2; D is undetermined. The germline CDR1 and CDR2 sequences are SQVTM and ANQGSEA. The CDR3 contains 12 residues. Deletions cut 3 bases from V and 4 bases from J, with 9 bases between.

This chain joins TRBV4-3 and TRBJ2-6; weak D call: TRBD2 (6 bases). Trimming cost V 4 bases and J 1 base, with 11 bases left between them. Germline CDR1 is LGHNA and CDR2 is YSLEER. CDR3 length: 16 residues. The CDR3 DNA reads TGCGCCAGCAGCCCTAGGAGGGGTTCTGGGGCCAACGTCCTGACTTTC. Amino acids: CASSPRRGSGANVLTF.

V and J are TRBV20-1 and TRBJ2-1; 9 positions agree with TRBD1. CDR1 and CDR2 from the germline V gene are DFQATT and SNEGSKA (reference sequence). The CDR3 runs 11 residues. J lost 9 bases, V lost 6 bases, and 3 bases had no gene match. This chain's CDR3 is CSARDRVEQFF. The CDR3 DNA reads TGCAGTGCACGGGACAGGGTTGAGCAGTTCTTC.

The chain is built from TRBV19 and TRBJ2-7, with D perhaps matching TRBD1 or TRBD2 (5 bases each). The germline V and J ends were trimmed by 11 bases and 7 bases, with 21 bases remaining between them. The CDR3 loop spans 13 amino acids. Per germline, CDR1 LNHDA and CDR2 SQIVND (reference sequence). This CDR3 is CASSTGQTGEQYV. The CDR3 bases are TGTGCCTCATCTACAGGACAAACGGGAGAGCAGTACGTC.

The CDR3 region has the DNA TGTGCCAGCAGCGTAGAAGGGACTATTGCAGGGGGGGCGCAGTATTTT. Protein: CASSVEGTIAGGAQYF. The V and J genes are TRBV9 and TRBJ2-3; perhaps D is TRBD1 or TRBD2 (7 bases each). V shed 0 bases and J shed 10 bases, with 21 bases lying between them. The CDR3 covers 16 residues. The germline CDR1 and CDR2 sequences are SGDLS and YYNGEE. Complete variable domain (other parts from reference TRBV9 and TRBJ2-3): DSGVTQTPKHLITATGQRVTLRCSPRSGDLSVYWYQQSLDQGLQFLIQYYNGEERAKGNILERFSAQQFPDLHSELNLSSLELGDSALYFCASSVEGTIAGGAQYFGPGTRLTVL.

This clonotype was counted between two and nine times. The chain links TRBV24-1 to TRBJ2-7; D is ambiguous. The germline V and J ends were trimmed by 0 bases and 2 bases, with 10 bases remaining between them. This CDR3 comprises 15 residues. The germline V gene encodes CDR1 KGHDR and CDR2 SFDVKD. As DNA, the CDR3 is TGTGCCACCAGTGATTTGGCCCATAGCCCCTACGAGCAGTACTTC. Protein: CATSDLAHSPYEQYF.

This clonotype was counted at least ten times. The chain has TRBV5-1 and TRBJ2-3, with a weak D call TRBD2 (5 bases). CDR1 SGHRS and CDR2 YFSETQ come from the germline V gene. V was trimmed by 0 bases and J by 6 bases, leaving 11 bases between them. The CDR3 contains 14 residues. CDR3 protein: CASSLERVGDTQYF. CDR3 coding DNA: TGCGCCAGCAGCTTGGAGAGGGTAGGCGATACGCAGTATTTT.

The V call is TRBV2, the J call TRBJ2-5; D remains unclear. The CDR3 consists of 16 residues. CDR1 is SNHLY, CDR2 FYNNEI, per germline. Between the trimmed V and J ends, which lost 0 bases and 6 bases, there was a span of 17 bases. The CDR3 sequence is CASSEAAGYLGKTQYF. The CDR3 DNA is TGTGCCAGCAGTGAAGCGGCCGGGTATTTGGGGAAGACCCAGTACTTC. The full variable domain, with the rest looked up from reference TRBV2 and TRBJ2-5, is EPEVTQTPSHQVTQMGQEVILRCVPISNHLYFYWYRQILGQKVEFLVSFYNNEISEKSEIFDDQFSVERPDGSNFTLKIRSTKLEDSAMYFCASSEAAGYLGKTQYFGPGTRLLVL.

The rearrangement uses TRBV5-1 and TRBJ1-4; D is possibly TRBD1 (5 bases). CDR1 is SGHRS and CDR2 is YFSETQ in the germline V gene. V lost 3 bases to trimming and J lost 6 bases, with 15 bases between them. The CDR3 is 15 residues long. The CDR3 region has the DNA TGCGCCAGCAGCTCAACGGGACCCGTGGATGAAAAACTGTTTTTT. Protein product: CASSSTGPVDEKLFF.

This clonotype was recorded a few times. The gene calls are TRBV4-3 and TRBJ2-3, with 7 bases that match TRBD1. Germline V gene data show CDR1 as LGHNA and CDR2 as YSLEER. Trimming took 1 base from V and 9 from J; bases not matched to a gene: 10. The CDR3 sequence is 15 residues long. CDR3 sequence (DNA): TGCGCCAGCAGCCAAGGCCCTCCAGGACAGGAGACGCAGTATTTT. This codes for CASSQGPPGQETQYF.

This clonotype has only a few counts. The chain links TRBV11-2 to TRBJ2-2, with D possibly matching TRBD2 (6 bases). The V end lost 5 bases, the J end lost 6 bases, and 13 bases lay between the germline ends. The germline CDR1 and CDR2 sequences are SGHAT and FQNNGV. This CDR3 contains 14 residues. In DNA, the CDR3 is TGTGCCAGCAGCATCATTGGGGACTCCGGGGAGCTGTTTTTT. Translating it yields CASSIIGDSGELFF.

This clonotype was counted a few times. V and J are TRBV9 and TRBJ2-5; the D is unclear. CDR3 size: 14 residues. CDR1 is SGDLS, CDR2 YYNGEE, per germline. Trimming pared 0 bases from V and 2 bases from J, leaving 8 bases between. CDR3 protein: CASSVESSQETQYF. CDR3 sequence (DNA): TGTGCCAGCAGCGTAGAAAGCTCTCAAGAGACCCAGTACTTC. The variable domain in full, completed from reference TRBV9 and TRBJ2-5, reads DSGVTQTPKHLITATGQRVTLRCSPRSGDLSVYWYQQSLDQGLQFLIQYYNGEERAKGNILERFSAQQFPDLHSELNLSSLELGDSALYFCASSVESSQETQYFGPGTRLLVL.

This chain connects TRBV11-2 to TRBJ2-3; 9 bases are a match to TRBD1. This CDR3 region has 16 residues. Unmatched junction bases numbered 9, after V lost 4 bases and J lost 4 bases. In germline, CDR1 is SGHAT, CDR2 FQNNGV. CDR3 residues: CASSSGRTGVSDTQYF. The CDR3 bases are TGTGCCAGCAGCTCCGGTAGGACAGGGGTATCAGATACGCAGTATTTT.

V gene TRBV20-1 combines with J gene TRBJ1-1; a possible D gene is TRBD1 (6 bases). The germline V gene has CDR1 DFQATT and CDR2 SNEGSKA (reference sequence). The CDR3 is made up of 14 amino acids. V lost 5 bases, J lost 6 bases, and 19 bases lay in between. The CDR3 is CSAGGGSGNAEAFF. The CDR3 DNA follows: TGCAGTGCTGGAGGGGGTTCGGGGAATGCTGAAGCTTTCTTT.

This clonotype was seen a few times. The genes are TRBV29-1 and TRBJ2-5, with D possibly matching TRBD1 (5 bases). Between the trimmed V and J ends, which lost 3 bases and 1 base, there was a span of 15 bases. The CDR3 loop spans 15 amino acids. Germline CDR1 and CDR2: SQVTM and ANQGSEA. The CDR3 protein is CSVDRTRAVQETQYF. CDR3 in DNA: TGCAGCGTTGATAGGACACGTGCTGTCCAAGAGACCCAGTACTTC. Complete variable domain (other parts from reference TRBV29-1 and TRBJ2-5): SAVISQKPSRDICQRGTSLTIQCQVDSQVTMMFWYRQQPGQSLTLIATANQGSEATYESGFVIDKFPISRPNLTFSTLTVSNMSPEDSSIYLCSVDRTRAVQETQYFGPGTRLLVL.

The V and J genes are TRBV28 and TRBJ1-1, with D unclear. The length of the CDR3 is 13 residues. The germline V and J ends were trimmed by 1 base and 7 bases, with 10 bases remaining between them. Germline V gives CDR1 MDHEN, CDR2 SYDVKM. The CDR3 coding sequence is TGTGCCAGCAGTTTATTGTGGGAGATTGAAGCTTTCTTT. Encoded protein: CASSLLWEIEAFF.